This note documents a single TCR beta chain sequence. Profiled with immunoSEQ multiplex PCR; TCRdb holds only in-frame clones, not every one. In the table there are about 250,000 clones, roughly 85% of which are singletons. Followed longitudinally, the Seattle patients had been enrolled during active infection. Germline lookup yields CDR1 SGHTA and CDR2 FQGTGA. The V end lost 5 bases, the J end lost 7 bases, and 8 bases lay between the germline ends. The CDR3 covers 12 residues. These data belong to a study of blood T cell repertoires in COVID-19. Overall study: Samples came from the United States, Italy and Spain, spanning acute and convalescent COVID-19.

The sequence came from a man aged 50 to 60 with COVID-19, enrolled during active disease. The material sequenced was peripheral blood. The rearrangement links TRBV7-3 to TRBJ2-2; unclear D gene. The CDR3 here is CASSQAFGELFF. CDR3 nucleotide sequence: TGTGCCAGCAGCCAGGCCTTCGGGGAGCTGTTTTTT.